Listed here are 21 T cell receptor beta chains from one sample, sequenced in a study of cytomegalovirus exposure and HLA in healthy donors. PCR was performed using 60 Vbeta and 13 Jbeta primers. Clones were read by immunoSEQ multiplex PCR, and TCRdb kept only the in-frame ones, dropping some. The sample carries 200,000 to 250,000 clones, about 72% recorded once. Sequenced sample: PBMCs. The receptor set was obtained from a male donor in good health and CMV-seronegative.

CDR3 sequence reads: CASSGRLAGGFEQFF. CDR3 sequence (DNA): TGTGCCAGCAGCGGACGACTAGCGGGAGGTTTTGAGCAGTTCTTC. V gene TRBV9 combines with J gene TRBJ2-1; TRBD2 aligns across 13 bases. This CDR3 is built from 15 residues. The germline V gene has CDR1 SGDLS and CDR2 YYNGEE. The J segment lost 9 bases and the V segment lost 3 bases, leaving 6 bases of the junction unmatched.

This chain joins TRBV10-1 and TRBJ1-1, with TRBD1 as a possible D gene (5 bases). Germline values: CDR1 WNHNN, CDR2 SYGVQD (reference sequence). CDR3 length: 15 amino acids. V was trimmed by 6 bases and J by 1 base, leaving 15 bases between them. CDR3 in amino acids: CASRADSHKNTEAFF. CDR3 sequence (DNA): TGCGCCAGCAGGGCTGACAGCCACAAGAACACTGAAGCTTTCTTT.

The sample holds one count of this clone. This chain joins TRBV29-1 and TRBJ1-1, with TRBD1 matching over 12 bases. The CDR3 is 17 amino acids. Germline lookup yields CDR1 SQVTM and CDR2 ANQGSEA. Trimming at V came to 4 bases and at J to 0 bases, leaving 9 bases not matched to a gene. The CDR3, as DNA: TGCAGCGTTGGAGGGACAGGGGGCGTTAGAATGAACACTGAAGCTTTCTTT. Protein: CSVGGTGGVRMNTEAFF.

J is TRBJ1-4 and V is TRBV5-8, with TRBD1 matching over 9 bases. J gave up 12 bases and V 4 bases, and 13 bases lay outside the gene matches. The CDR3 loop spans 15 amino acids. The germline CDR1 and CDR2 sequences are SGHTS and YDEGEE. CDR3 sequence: CASSRDRGMSVELFF. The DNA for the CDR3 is TGTGCCAGCAGCCGAGACAGGGGGATGAGTGTGGAACTGTTTTTT.

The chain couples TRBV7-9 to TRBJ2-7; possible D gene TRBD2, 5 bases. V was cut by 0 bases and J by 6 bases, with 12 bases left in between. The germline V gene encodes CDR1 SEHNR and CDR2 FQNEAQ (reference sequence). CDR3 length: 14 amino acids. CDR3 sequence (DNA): TGTGCCAGCAGCTTAGCGCTAGCAGCGTCCGAGCAGTACTTC. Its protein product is CASSLALAASEQYF.

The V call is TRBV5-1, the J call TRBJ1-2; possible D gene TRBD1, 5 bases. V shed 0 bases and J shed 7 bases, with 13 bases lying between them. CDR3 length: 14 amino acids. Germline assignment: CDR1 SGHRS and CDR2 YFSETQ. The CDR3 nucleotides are TGCGCCAGCAGCTTGGCCCGGTTGGACACTGGCTACACCTTC. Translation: CASSLARLDTGYTF. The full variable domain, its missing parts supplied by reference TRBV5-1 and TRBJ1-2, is KAGVTQTPRYLIKTRGQQVTLSCSPISGHRSVSWYQQTPGQGLQFLFEYFSETQRNKGNFPGRFSGRQFSNSRSEMNVSTLELGDSALYLCASSLARLDTGYTFGSGTRLTVV.

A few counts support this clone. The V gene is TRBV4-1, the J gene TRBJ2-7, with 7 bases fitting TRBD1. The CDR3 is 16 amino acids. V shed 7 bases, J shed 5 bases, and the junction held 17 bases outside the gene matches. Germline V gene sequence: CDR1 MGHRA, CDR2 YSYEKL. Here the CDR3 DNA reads TGCGCCAGCACGCGAAAGGTCCGAACAGGGGCGAACGAGCAGTACTTC. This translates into CASTRKVRTGANEQYF.

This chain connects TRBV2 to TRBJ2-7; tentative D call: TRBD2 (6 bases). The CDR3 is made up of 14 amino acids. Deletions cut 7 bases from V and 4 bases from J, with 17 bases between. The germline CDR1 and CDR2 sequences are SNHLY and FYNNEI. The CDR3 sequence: CASKFTGVTYEQYF. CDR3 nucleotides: TGTGCCAGCAAGTTCACGGGAGTAACTTACGAGCAGTACTTC.

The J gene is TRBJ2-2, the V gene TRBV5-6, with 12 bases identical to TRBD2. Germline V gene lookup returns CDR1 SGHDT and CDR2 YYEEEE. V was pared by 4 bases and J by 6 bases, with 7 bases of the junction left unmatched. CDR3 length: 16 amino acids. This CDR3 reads CASSEILAGGPGELFF. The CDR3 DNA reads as TGTGCCAGCAGCGAGATACTAGCGGGAGGTCCCGGGGAGCTGTTTTTT. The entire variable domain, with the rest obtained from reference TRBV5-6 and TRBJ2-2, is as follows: DAGVTQSPTHLIKTRGQQVTLRCSPKSGHDTVSWYQQALGQGPQFIFQYYEEEERQRGNFPDRFSGHQFPNYSSELNVNALLLGDSALYLCASSEILAGGPGELFFGEGSRLTVL.

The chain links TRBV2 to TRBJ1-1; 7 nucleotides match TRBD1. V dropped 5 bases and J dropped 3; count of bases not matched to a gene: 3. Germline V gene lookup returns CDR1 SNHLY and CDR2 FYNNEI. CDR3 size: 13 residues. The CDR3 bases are TGTGCCAGCAGTTTCGACAGGGACACTGAAGCTTTCTTT. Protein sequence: CASSFDRDTEAFF.

For the CDR3, the DNA is TGTGCCAGCAGTGAAGCGCTTCGGGGAGATACGCAGTATTTT. This encodes CASSEALRGDTQYF. The chain couples TRBV2 to TRBJ2-3, with D perhaps TRBD2 (5 bases). V was trimmed by 0 bases and J by 5 bases, leaving 9 bases between them. Germline CDR1 SNHLY, CDR2 FYNNEI. The CDR3 contains 14 residues.

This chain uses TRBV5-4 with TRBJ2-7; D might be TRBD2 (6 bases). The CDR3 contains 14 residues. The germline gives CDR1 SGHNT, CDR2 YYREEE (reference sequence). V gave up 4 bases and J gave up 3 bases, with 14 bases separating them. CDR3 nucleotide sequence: TGTGCCAGCAGCCGCGGACTAACCCACTACGAGCAGTACTTC. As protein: CASSRGLTHYEQYF. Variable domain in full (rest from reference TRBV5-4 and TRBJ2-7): ETGVTQSPTHLIKTRGQQVTLRCSSQSGHNTVSWYQQALGQGPQFIFQYYREEENGRGNFPPRFSGLQFPNYSSELNVNALELDDSALYLCASSRGLTHYEQYFGPGTRLTVT.

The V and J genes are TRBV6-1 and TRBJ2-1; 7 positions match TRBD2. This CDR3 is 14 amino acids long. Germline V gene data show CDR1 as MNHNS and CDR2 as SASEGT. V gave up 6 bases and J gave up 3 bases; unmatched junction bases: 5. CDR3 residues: CASRWDYSYNEQFF. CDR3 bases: TGTGCCAGCAGATGGGACTACAGCTACAATGAGCAGTTCTTC.

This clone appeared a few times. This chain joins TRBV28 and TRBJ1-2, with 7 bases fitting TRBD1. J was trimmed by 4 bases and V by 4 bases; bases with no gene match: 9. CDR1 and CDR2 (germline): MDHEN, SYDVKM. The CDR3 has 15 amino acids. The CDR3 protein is CASSYRGGGGYGYTF. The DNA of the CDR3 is TGTGCCAGCAGTTACCGAGGGGGCGGAGGCTATGGCTACACCTTC.

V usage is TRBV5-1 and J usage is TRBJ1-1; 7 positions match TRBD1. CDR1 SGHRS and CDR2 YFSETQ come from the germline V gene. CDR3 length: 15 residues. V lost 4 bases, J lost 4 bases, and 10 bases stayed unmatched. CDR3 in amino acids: CASSIIRQGATEAFF. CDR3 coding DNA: TGCGCCAGCAGCATCATTAGACAGGGAGCCACTGAAGCTTTCTTT.

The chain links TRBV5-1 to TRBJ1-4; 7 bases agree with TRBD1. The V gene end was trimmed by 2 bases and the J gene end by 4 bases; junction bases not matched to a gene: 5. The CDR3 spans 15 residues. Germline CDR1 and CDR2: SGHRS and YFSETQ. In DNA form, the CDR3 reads TGCGCCAGCAGCTTACCGGGACAGAATAATGAAAAACTGTTTTTT. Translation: CASSLPGQNNEKLFF.

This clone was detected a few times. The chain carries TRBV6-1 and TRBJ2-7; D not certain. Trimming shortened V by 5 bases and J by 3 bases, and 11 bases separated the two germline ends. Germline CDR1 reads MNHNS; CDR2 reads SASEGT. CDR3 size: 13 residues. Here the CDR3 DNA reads TGTGCCAGCAGTCAACGCGCTAACTACGAGCAGTACTTC. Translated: CASSQRANYEQYF.

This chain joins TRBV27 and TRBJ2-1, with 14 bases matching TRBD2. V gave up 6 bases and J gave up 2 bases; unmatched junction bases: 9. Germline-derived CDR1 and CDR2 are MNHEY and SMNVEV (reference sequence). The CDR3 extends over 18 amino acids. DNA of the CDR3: TGTGCCAGCAGGAGGCGGGGACTAGCGGGAGAGACCTACAATGAGCAGTTCTTC. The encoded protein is CASRRRGLAGETYNEQFF.

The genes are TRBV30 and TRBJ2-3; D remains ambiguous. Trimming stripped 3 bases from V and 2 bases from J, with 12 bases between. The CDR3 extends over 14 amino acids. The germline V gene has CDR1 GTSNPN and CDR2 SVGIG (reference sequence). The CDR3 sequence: CAWSAAPYTDTQYF. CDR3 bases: TGTGCCTGGAGCGCGGCGCCGTACACAGATACGCAGTATTTT.

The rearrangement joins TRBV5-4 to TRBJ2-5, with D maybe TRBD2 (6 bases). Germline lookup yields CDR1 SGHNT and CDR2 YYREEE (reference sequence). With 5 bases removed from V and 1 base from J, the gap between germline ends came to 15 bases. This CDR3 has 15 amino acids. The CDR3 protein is CASRGTGEAQETQYF. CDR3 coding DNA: TGTGCCAGCAGAGGAACGGGGGAGGCCCAAGAGACCCAGTACTTC. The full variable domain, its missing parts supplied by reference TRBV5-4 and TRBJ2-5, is ETGVTQSPTHLIKTRGQQVTLRCSSQSGHNTVSWYQQALGQGPQFIFQYYREEENGRGNFPPRFSGLQFPNYSSELNVNALELDDSALYLCASRGTGEAQETQYFGPGTRLLVL.

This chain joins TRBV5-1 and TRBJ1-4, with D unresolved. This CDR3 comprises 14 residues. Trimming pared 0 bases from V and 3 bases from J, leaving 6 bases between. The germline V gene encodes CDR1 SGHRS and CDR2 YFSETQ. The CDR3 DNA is TGCGCCAGCAGCTTGGGGCCATCTAATGAAAAACTGTTTTTT. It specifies CASSLGPSNEKLFF.